This entry lists 18 T cell receptor beta chains sequenced from one sample in a study of a mutant IDH1 vaccine in newly diagnosed glioma. These receptors have no known antigen. Here immunoSEQ multiplex PCR was the method, and the copy in TCRdb shows in-frame clones only, minus some. The profile shows tens of thousands of clones, around 83% of them singletons. The time point denotes: week 47, end of study. With topical imiquimod, each dose of the vaccine consisted of 300 ug of mutant IDH1 20-mer peptide. Sequenced material: PBMCs, taken from a glioma patient whose treatment included an IDH1 peptide vaccine. All receptors come from a woman aged 50 to 60 with glioma.

The chain carries TRBV5-1 and TRBJ2-5, with 8 bases that match TRBD1. From germline, CDR1 is SGHRS and CDR2 YFSETQ. Losses at the gene ends were 2 bases for V and 5 bases for J; bases not matched to a gene: 5. The CDR3 contains 14 residues. CDR3 sequence: CASSLQGGRETQYF. CDR3 DNA sequence: TGCGCCAGCAGCTTACAGGGGGGTCGGGAGACCCAGTACTTC.

V is TRBV7-2 and J is TRBJ2-7; 8 nucleotides line up with TRBD1. This CDR3 region has 17 residues. V shed 0 bases, J shed 7 bases, and the junction held 14 bases outside the gene matches. Germline values: CDR1 SGHTA, CDR2 FQGNSA. The CDR3 sequence: CASSLARTGRMVGEQYF. CDR3 nucleotide sequence: TGTGCCAGCAGCTTAGCGCGGACAGGGCGGATGGTTGGGGAGCAGTACTTC.

The J gene is TRBJ1-2, the V gene TRBV10-3; 7 nucleotides line up with TRBD1. The CDR3 covers 12 residues. J gave up 6 bases and V 6 bases, and 4 bases lay outside the gene matches. Germline CDR1 ENHRY, CDR2 SYGVKD. Written as DNA, the CDR3 is TGTGCCATCAGCCCAGGGGGAAATGGCTACACCTTC. Amino acids: CAISPGGNGYTF.

The chain is built from TRBV15 and TRBJ2-5; 8 positions match TRBD2. The CDR3 length is 15 residues. From germline, CDR1 is LNHNV and CDR2 YYDKDF (reference sequence). V gave up 1 base and J gave up 5 bases; unmatched junction bases: 6. In DNA form, the CDR3 reads TGTGCCACCAGCAGAGCTCGGCGGGGGGAGGAGACCCAGTACTTC. Amino acids: CATSRARRGEETQYF.

The V and J genes are TRBV19 and TRBJ1-4; a weak D match, TRBD1 (6 bases). The CDR3 has 15 residues. Per germline, CDR1 LNHDA and CDR2 SQIVND (reference sequence). The V end was cut by 4 bases, the J end by 4 bases, with 13 bases between. CDR3 nucleotides: TGTGCCAGTAGTAGCGGACAGATTCTTAATGAAAAACTGTTTTTT. Its translation: CASSSGQILNEKLFF.

The chain employs TRBV7-2 and TRBJ2-6; TRBD2 might be the D (6 bases). Germline V gene lookup returns CDR1 SGHTA and CDR2 FQGNSA. V was trimmed by 2 bases and J by 1 base, leaving 15 bases between them. This CDR3 region has 18 residues. In nucleotides, the CDR3 is TGTGCCAGCAGCTTAACGGGGGTAGCTCCTTCTGGGGCCAACGTCCTGACTTTC. Amino acid sequence: CASSLTGVAPSGANVLTF.

The V call is TRBV29-1, the J call TRBJ1-1; TRBD1 might be the D (5 bases). V shed 4 bases and J shed 3 bases, with 9 bases lying between them. Germline-derived CDR1 and CDR2 are SQVTM and ANQGSEA. The CDR3 contains 12 residues. CDR3 in amino acids: CSVVSGYTEAFF. The CDR3 DNA follows: TGCAGCGTTGTTTCAGGGTACACTGAAGCTTTCTTT.

V gene TRBV2 combines with J gene TRBJ1-5, with a weak D call TRBD1 (5 bases). V was pared by 9 bases and J by 4 bases, with 16 bases between. The CDR3 is 14 residues long. CDR1 and CDR2 (germline): SNHLY, FYNNEI. CDR3 in DNA: TGTGCCAGTACTCAGGAGGGGAGGAATCAGCCCCAGCATTTT. As protein: CASTQEGRNQPQHF.

The chain combines TRBV9 with TRBJ2-2; 8 nucleotides match TRBD2. Germline loops: CDR1 SGDLS, CDR2 YYNGEE. CDR3 length equals 16 residues. V shed 4 bases and J 7 bases; nucleotides not matched to a gene: 12. CDR3 amino acids: CASSPGAGGAGGELFF. The CDR3 nucleotides are TGTGCCAGCAGCCCCGGGGCGGGGGGCGCGGGCGGGGAGCTGTTTTTT.

The V and J genes are TRBV5-4 and TRBJ2-7; tentative D call: TRBD2 (6 bases). From germline, CDR1 is SGHNT and CDR2 YYREEE (reference sequence). V was shortened by 1 base and J by 4 bases, with 12 bases between the two germline ends. The CDR3 extends over 14 amino acids. The CDR3 region is CASSLMGGPYEQYF. CDR3 nucleotides: TGTGCCAGCAGCTTGATGGGGGGTCCTTACGAGCAGTACTTC.

CDR3 nucleotides: TGTGCCTGGAGTGTAGCAGGGTATAAGGATGGCTACACCTTC. This sequence encodes CAWSVAGYKDGYTF. The rearrangement uses TRBV30 and TRBJ1-2, with a tentative D call TRBD1 (5 bases). Germline CDR1 and CDR2: GTSNPN and SVGIG (reference sequence). The V gene lost 0 bases and the J gene lost 6 bases, with 14 bases spanning the gap. This CDR3 spans 14 amino acids.

The rearrangement joins TRBV9 to TRBJ2-1; D not certain. With 0 bases removed from V and 6 bases from J, the gap between germline ends came to 7 bases. This CDR3 is 13 amino acids long. Germline values: CDR1 SGDLS, CDR2 YYNGEE. The CDR3 DNA is TGTGCCAGCAGCGTAGGTTGGCCCAATGAGCAGTTCTTC. This sequence encodes CASSVGWPNEQFF.

This chain joins TRBV23-1 and TRBJ2-4; D uncertain. TRBV23-1 counts as an open reading frame of uncertain function. CDR3 size: 18 residues. Trimming took 0 bases from V and 5 from J, leaving 20 bases between them. The CDR3 sequence: CASSQSGIGLAGENIQYF. The CDR3 DNA reads as TGCGCCAGCAGTCAATCGGGGATTGGGTTGGCCGGAGAAAACATTCAGTACTTC.

As for this clone: The junction departs from the called germline gene at one end, perhaps through a read error. The rearrangement uses TRBV7-2 and TRBJ1-2; possibly TRBD1 for D (5 bases). The CDR3 is 14 residues long. In germline, CDR1 is SGHTA, CDR2 FQGNSA. This CDR3 is CASSSNEGTAVVLF. CDR3 bases: TGTGCCAGCAGCTCGAATGAAGGGACGGCCGTTGTCCTCTTC.

The genes are TRBV4-1 and TRBJ2-3; no clear D. CDR3 length: 17 amino acids. Trimming took off 0 bases at V and 0 bases at J, with 13 bases between the two ends. Germline CDR1 MGHRA, CDR2 YSYEKL. For the CDR3, the DNA is TGCGCCAGCAGCCAAGACGAGGCAGGAACTAGCACAGATACGCAGTATTTT. It is translated as CASSQDEAGTSTDTQYF.

This chain joins TRBV7-8 and TRBJ1-1; D may be TRBD1 (5 bases). Trimming took 1 base from V and 4 from J, leaving 7 bases between them. The CDR3 extends over 13 amino acids. The V gene's germline CDR1 is SGHVS and CDR2 FQNEAQ. CDR3 in DNA: TGTGCCAGCAGCTTAGATAGGGGCACTGAAGCTTTCTTT. Protein: CASSLDRGTEAFF.

For the CDR3, the DNA is TGTGCCGGAGAGGACTCGGGGGTACCCCCCTACGAGCAGTACTTC. The encoded protein is CAGEDSGVPPYEQYF. V is TRBV7-2 and J is TRBJ2-7; possible D gene TRBD2, 6 bases. The germline V gene has CDR1 SGHTA and CDR2 FQGNSA. The CDR3 is 15 amino acids. Trimming cost V 11 bases and J 2 bases, with 22 bases left between them.

The chain carries TRBV27 and TRBJ1-3; D uncertain. Per the germline V gene, CDR1 is MNHEY and CDR2 is SMNVEV (reference sequence). CDR3 length: 14 residues. Trimming took 3 bases from V and 2 from J, leaving 8 bases between them. The CDR3 coding sequence is TGTGCCAGCAGTTTGAGTGGGGCTGGAAACACCATATATTTT. Translation gives CASSLSGAGNTIYF.